Listed here is a single T cell receptor beta chain. This clone was detected only a few times. Its antigen remains unidentified. Base quality data are lacking; no much larger clone is found one base away. Spanning cysteine to phenylalanine, the CDR3 consists of 15 amino acids. Only CDR3 DNA is held: 45 bases, read in frame from base 1. The germline V gene yields SGHNT for CDR1 and YENEEA for CDR2. Germline trimming: 3 bases from V, 2 bases from J; junction bases outside gene matches: 2. Receptor amplification or capture employed the immunoSEQ multiplex PCR assay. The multiplex PCR relied on a mix of 60 forward primers for TCR Vbeta segments and 13 reverse primers for TCR Jbeta segments. The CDR3 region of rearranged TCR beta genes was amplified from genomic DNA by a multiplex PCR assay. The Illumina HiSeq System was used to sequence the amplified TCR beta libraries as 87-base-pair reads. The authors processed their data as follows. A later analysis tallied some 79 million unique TCR beta chains across the 700 or so repertoires, and approximately 12 million of those chains were shared by two or more donors. Raw reads were error-corrected and collapsed into unique sequences by a nearest-neighbor algorithm in which closely related sequences were merged to remove PCR and sequencing errors. CDR3 sequences were aligned to IMGT reference sequences to assign V, D and J gene segments. For a sequence to be retained, a match of at least six nucleotides was required to both a V gene segment and a J gene segment. A rearrangement counted as productive if the CDR3 had no stop codons and remained in frame with V and J, and every other rearrangement counted as non-productive. Following IMGT convention, CDR3 was defined as the stretch from the second conserved V-encoded cysteine up to the conserved J-encoded phenylalanine. Sequences without an unambiguous match to a single V gene segment were excluded from the earlier analysis of about 630 of the donors. An earlier analysis of just under 600 of the donors called V segments functional above 56.7% productive rearrangements and segregating when the between-donor standard deviation exceeded 5%. A statistical classification framework was built to diagnose cytomegalovirus status from the catalog of TCR beta chain sequences. V and J gene assignment, in a later analysis, came from comparing TCR nucleotide sequences with IMGT/GENE-DB human TR gene sequences. The TCRdist pipeline was used in a later analysis to assign CDR3 sequences and most-parsimonious VDJ recombination scenarios. A later analysis defined each TCR beta chain by its CDR3 amino acid sequence plus V-gene family, and excluded reads lacking a unique V-gene family. A later analysis removed 500 to 600 highly shared, low-generation-probability nucleotide sequences to deal with suspected cross-contamination and a sequencing artifact. In a later analysis, a clonal expansion index was calculated for each public chain from normalized within-repertoire ranks of inferred template counts. Generation probabilities in a later analysis came from a VDJ recombination model fitted to out-of-frame rearrangements, and those results were checked against IGoR. In a later analysis, TCR-TCR, TCR-HLA and TCR-CMV co-occurrence was scored with hypergeometric tests, and a repertoire-size bias correction was applied to TCR pairs. A later analysis estimated false discovery rates by permuting HLA or CMV assignments 20 times. In a later analysis, co-occurring TCRs were grouped using DBSCAN, with TCRdist sequence similarity added in when clustering inside HLA-allele-positive subsets. Repertoires with fewer than 30,000 or more than 120,000 public chains, plus five repertoires with anomalous nucleotide sharing, were excluded from co-occurrence clustering. The clones in this table, taken by TCRdb from immuneACCESS, are in-frame only. Not every clone is retained; where verified, under half of the shortfall comes from an unresolved V gene, and the cause of the rest is unknown. V, J and clone size are those of that table, while D and trimming were read from the DNA. Within this sample are approximately 150,000 clones, with roughly two thirds of them counted one time only. The ten largest clones take up about 5.4% of the sample.

The cohort was made up of several hundred healthy bone marrow donors. At the time of sampling, all cohort members were nominally healthy, though unrecorded immune exposures were likely present. The donor tested CMV seropositive and was one of the 289 seropositive cohort members. A peripheral blood sample was provided by each donor, and peripheral blood mononuclear cells were used for TCR beta sequencing. The Qiagen DNeasy Blood Extraction Kit was used to extract genomic DNA from the blood cell samples. This entry belongs to a study of cytomegalovirus exposure and HLA in healthy donors (dated by TCRdb to about 2017). Describing the broader study: According to an earlier analysis of several hundred of the donors, about 179 million T cells yielded roughly 100 million unique TCR beta sequences and more than 250 Gb of sequence data. An early release covering 500 to 750 HLA-typed donors comprised roughly 300 gigabases of sequencing data and approximately 80 million unique TCR sequences. Among the roughly 430 genotyped donors, 75% to 90% belonged to the genetic ancestry cluster associated with self-reported Caucasian donors. The study was designed to test whether signatures of past pathogen exposure could be identified by cataloging public T cell receptors. The study used immunosequencing to profile the T cell repertoires of under 700 subjects and linked those repertoires to cytomegalovirus serostatus. In addition to the first cohort of roughly 670 subjects, a separate validation cohort of 120 different subjects was used. To predict cytomegalovirus infection status, the study brought together high-throughput TCR immunosequencing, statistical association of individual TCRs with disease status, and machine learning. To study patterns of TCR occurrence, a later analysis re-analyzed previously published TCR beta repertoires from 650 to 750 donors and added high-resolution HLA genotyping. The later analysis used no new phenotypic data to find candidate immune exposures, relying instead on TCR beta sequences and their occurrence across donors. In an earlier analysis of about 590 of the donors, high-throughput TCR beta sequencing was used to judge whether each TCR beta V gene segment behaved as functional or pseudogenic. Donor age, sex, ethnicity and CMV serostatus were collected together with the repertoire data. A later genetic analysis took genome-wide SNP genotypes for about 55% of the roughly 700 donors and used that subset as a discovery cohort. Every repertoire in the discovery cohort had been generated on one and the same sequencing platform. HLA typing covered class I and class II loci at four-digit resolution. Typing coverage differed by locus: A, B, C, DRB1 and DQB1 were typed in about 620-630 donors, DQA1 in 522, DPA1 in roughly 590, and DPB1 in just under 490. Because of strong linkage in the cohort, five DR-DQ haplotypes were treated as single units for association and clustering. On average, approximately 250,000 unique TCR beta nucleotide sequences were sequenced per donor among about 400 genotyped donors of the cohort, with around 19% of those sequences being non-productive.

Findings and caveats that apply to the study as a whole: Because HLA typing was unavailable for some donors at each locus, only the typed subset was used in association tests. A further reported finding was that TCR beta sequences accurately predicted the HLA-A and HLA-B alleles for most subjects in the first cohort. The authors suggested that the approach could potentially be extended to other disease states and immunological phenotypes. Across donors, most TCR sequences were observed very rarely, whereas some public TCRs were present in many individuals. Sequencing depth was assumed to be roughly uniform across donors in the presence/absence analyses, though that assumption may not hold. Because counts were too low, about 18 rarely observed V segments, including chromosome 9 orphons, were excluded from the earlier analysis of 500 to 700 of the donors. Most CMV-associated TCR beta chains appeared to be HLA-restricted in a later analysis, and the HLA associations seemed to be driven largely by CMV exposure. The study gave a list of 150 to 200 TCR beta chains associated with cytomegalovirus. An earlier analysis of some 590 of the donors showed that most TCR beta V segments appeared in productive rearrangements either about 87% or about 30% of the time, which broadly matched IMGT annotations. Some IMGT-functional V segments, including TRBV6-2 and TRBV6-3, could not be told apart with the 87-base-pair reads, so those segments were excluded. Correlated functional status among segregating V segments might be attributable to linkage disequilibrium, but an unknown experimental factor could not be ruled out. At a false discovery rate of 0.05, a later analysis linked 15,000 to 20,000 TCR beta sequences to specific HLA alleles. Several of the top co-occurrence clusters appeared to be linked to parvovirus B19, influenza, CMV and Epstein-Barr virus, according to a later analysis. The classifier was reported to diagnose cytomegalovirus status with high specificity and sensitivity in both the original and validation cohorts. In a later genetic analysis, a missense DCLRE1C variant was associated with V-gene and J-gene trimming of TCR beta chains, and the association was replicated in an independent cohort. A cluster of highly shared sequence variants was judged likely to be a technical artifact of the sequencing pipeline. In a later genetic analysis, fewer N-insertions in productive TCRs were reported among donors in an Asian-associated ancestry cluster than the roughly 700-donor mean. In vitro tests confirmed that a few of the cytomegalovirus-associated TCR beta chains recognize cytomegalovirus antigens. In this cohort, only TCR beta chains were sequenced, and detectable features were limited by the absence of alpha or paired-chain data. In a later analysis, TCR association rates were found to vary across HLA loci, with the most associated TCRs seen for DRB1 alleles and the fewest for HLA-C alleles. In a later analysis, HLA-associated TCR beta chains were found to be more clonally expanded and to have lower generation probabilities than equally common non-associated chains. The only immune exposure information available for the cohort was CMV serostatus. Assigning TCR associations to individual alleles was difficult when HLA alleles, especially DR and DQ, strongly co-occurred.

Sequencing input: PBMCs. The sequence links TRBV11-3 to TRBJ2-2, and 8 junctional nucleotides match TRBD1. The TCR originated in a woman aged 18-29 years in good health and CMV-seropositive. The CDR3 protein is CASSLGQANTGELFF. The nucleotide sequence is TGTGCCAGCAGCTTGGGACAGGCCAACACCGGGGAGCTGTTTTTT.